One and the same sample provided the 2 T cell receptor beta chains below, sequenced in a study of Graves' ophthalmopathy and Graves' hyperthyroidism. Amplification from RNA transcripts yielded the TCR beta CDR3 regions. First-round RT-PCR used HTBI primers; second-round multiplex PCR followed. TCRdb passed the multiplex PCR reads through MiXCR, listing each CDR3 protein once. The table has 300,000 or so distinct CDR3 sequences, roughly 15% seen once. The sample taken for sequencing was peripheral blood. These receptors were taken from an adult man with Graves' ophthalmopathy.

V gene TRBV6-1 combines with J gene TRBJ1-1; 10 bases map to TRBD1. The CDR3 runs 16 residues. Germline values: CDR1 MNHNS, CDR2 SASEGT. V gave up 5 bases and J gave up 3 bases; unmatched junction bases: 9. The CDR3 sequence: CASSPLGQGVYTEAFF. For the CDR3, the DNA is TGTGCCAGCAGTCCCCTCGGACAGGGGGTGTACACTGAAGCTTTCTTT.

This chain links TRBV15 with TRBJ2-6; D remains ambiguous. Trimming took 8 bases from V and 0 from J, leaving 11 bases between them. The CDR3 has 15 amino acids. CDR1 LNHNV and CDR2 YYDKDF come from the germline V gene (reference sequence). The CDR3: CATAPQRSGANVLTF. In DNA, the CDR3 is TGTGCCACCGCCCCCCAACGCTCTGGGGCCAACGTCCTGACTTTC. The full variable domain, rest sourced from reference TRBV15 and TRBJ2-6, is DAMVIQNPRYQVTQFGKPVTLSCSQTLNHNVMYWYQQKSSQAPKLLFHYYDKDFNNEADTPDNFQSRRPNTSFCFLDIRSPGLGDTAMYLCATAPQRSGANVLTFGAGSRLTVL.